Presented here are 7 T cell receptor beta chains from one specimen sequenced in a study of CD8 T cells in ankylosing spondylitis (TCRdb year 2017). Libraries were constructed by 5' RACE. The sequencer was an Illumina HiSeq 2500. TCRdb applied fastp at Q25 and MiXCR to the public reads, then kept only in-frame beta chains. Entries that share a CDR3 protein sequence are merged under the most common genes and DNA. In all, the sample holds about 96,000 distinct CDR3 sequences, and approximately 9% of those were seen once. The top ten clonotypes cover 5.1% of the sample. The sequenced sample consisted of blood, either unsorted or a sorted T cell fraction (not recorded which). Receptors originate from a male donor with ankylosing spondylitis or in good health (not recorded which).

This clonotype was recorded at least ten times. V is TRBV12-3 or TRBV12-4 and J is TRBJ1-2; D gene ambiguous. The CDR3 is made up of 14 amino acids. The germline V and J ends were trimmed by 6 bases and 0 bases, with 11 bases remaining between them. CDR3: CASSKGDANYGYTF. CDR3 nucleotides: TGTGCCAGCAGCAAGGGAGATGCTAACTATGGCTACACCTTC.

This clonotype was picked up many times. This chain connects TRBV4-1 to TRBJ2-7, with 8 bases matching TRBD1. Germline CDR1 MGHRA, CDR2 YSYEKL. V shed 3 bases and J 2 bases; nucleotides not matched to a gene: 3. The CDR3 is made up of 14 amino acids. The CDR3 sequence is CASSHGTGAYEQYF. CDR3 nucleotides: TGCGCCAGCAGCCACGGGACAGGCGCCTACGAGCAGTACTTC.

This chain joins TRBV6-1 and TRBJ2-5; D call uncertain. Germline lookup yields CDR1 MNHNS and CDR2 SASEGT. The CDR3 contains 12 residues. V shed 2 bases and J shed 3 bases, with 4 bases lying between them. The CDR3 DNA follows: TGTGCCAGCAGTGAAATTGAAGAGACCCAGTACTTC. It encodes CASSEIEETQYF.

This clonotype was seen ten or more times. V gene TRBV9 combines with J gene TRBJ2-3; unclear D gene. The CDR3 is 13 amino acids. The ends were cut back, 0 bases at V and 6 bases at J, with 8 bases in the middle. Per the germline V gene, CDR1 is SGDLS and CDR2 is YYNGEE. CDR3 in amino acids: CASSVEVGDTQYF. The CDR3 bases are TGTGCCAGCAGCGTAGAGGTTGGCGATACGCAGTATTTT.

This clonotype was picked up many times. The rearrangement uses TRBV9 and TRBJ2-7, with 8 nucleotides matching TRBD1. The J segment lost 7 bases and the V segment lost 4 bases, leaving 10 bases of the junction unmatched. This CDR3 region has 14 residues. Germline CDR1 reads SGDLS; CDR2 reads YYNGEE. CDR3 DNA: TGTGCCAGCAGCACCAAAGACAGGGGTTGGGAGCAGTACTTC. This sequence encodes CASSTKDRGWEQYF.

This clonotype came up many times. The V call is TRBV12-3 or TRBV12-4, the J call TRBJ2-7, with D perhaps TRBD2 (5 bases). The CDR3 is made up of 12 amino acids. V shed 6 bases and J shed 6 bases, with 12 bases lying between them. DNA for the CDR3: TGTGCCAGCAGCGCCGCGGGTCGCGAGCAGTACTTC. This translates into CASSAAGREQYF.

In regard to this clonotype: This may come from a read error, since a much larger clone is one base off. V and J are TRBV12-5 and TRBJ2-7; D may be TRBD2 (6 bases). Germline CDR1 reads LGHNT; CDR2 reads FRNRAP. V lost 0 bases and J lost 2, with 11 bases in between. The CDR3 is 15 residues long. CDR3 DNA sequence: TGTGCTAGTGGTTTGGTTTTTGGGGGGACCTACGAGCAGTACTTC. Translating it yields CASGLVFGGTYEQYF.